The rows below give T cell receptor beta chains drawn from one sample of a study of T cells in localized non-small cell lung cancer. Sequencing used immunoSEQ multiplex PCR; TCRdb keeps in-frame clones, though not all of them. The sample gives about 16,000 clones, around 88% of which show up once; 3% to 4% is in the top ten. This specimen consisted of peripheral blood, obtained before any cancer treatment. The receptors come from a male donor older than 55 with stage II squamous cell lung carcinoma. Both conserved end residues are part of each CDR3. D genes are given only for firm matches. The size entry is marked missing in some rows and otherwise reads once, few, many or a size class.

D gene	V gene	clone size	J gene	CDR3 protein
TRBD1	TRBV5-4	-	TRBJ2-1	CASSQGTGKHNEQFF
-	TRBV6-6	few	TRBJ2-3	CASSYSDSRGTDTQYF
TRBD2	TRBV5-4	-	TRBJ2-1	CASSLGSGRNNEQFF
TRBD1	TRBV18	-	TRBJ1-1	CASSPSPGQGTEAFF
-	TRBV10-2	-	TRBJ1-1	CASQAARGGEAFF
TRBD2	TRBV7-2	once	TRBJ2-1	CASSPLAGGPAEQFF
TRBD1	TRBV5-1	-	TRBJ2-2	CASSFRLQSRDRDGTGELFF
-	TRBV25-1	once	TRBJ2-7	CASSENGLVQYF
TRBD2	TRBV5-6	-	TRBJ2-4	CASSLAGGKNIQYF
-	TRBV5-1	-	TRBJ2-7	CASSENYEQYF
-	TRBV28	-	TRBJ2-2	CAITAGGELFF
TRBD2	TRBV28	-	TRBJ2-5	CASRGLAKETQYF
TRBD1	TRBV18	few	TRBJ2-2	CASSPWTGVTGELFF
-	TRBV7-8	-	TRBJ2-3	CASSFSHTDTQYF
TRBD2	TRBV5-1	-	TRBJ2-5	CASSPRTSGKETQYF
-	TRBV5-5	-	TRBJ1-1	CASSWGAWNTEAFF
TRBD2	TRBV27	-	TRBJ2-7	CASSSGLAYEQYF
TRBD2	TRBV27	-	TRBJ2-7	CASSNLAGFSYEQYF
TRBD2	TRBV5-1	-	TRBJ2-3	CASSLGLADIFTDTQYF
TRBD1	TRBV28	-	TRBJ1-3	CASSPPGQGAPGNTIYF
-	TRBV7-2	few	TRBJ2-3	CASRGAGTQYF
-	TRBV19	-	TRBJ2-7	CASSIDLGGHSYEQYF
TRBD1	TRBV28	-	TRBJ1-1	CASSIAGTGSTEAFF